The 26 T cell receptor beta chains below all came from one sample that was sequenced in a study of T cell responses to AZD1222 COVID-19 vaccine. The repertoire was sequenced with immunoSEQ multiplex PCR; TCRdb's copy has only in-frame clones and lacks some. The sample has about 190,000 clones, 87% seen once. The sequences come from peripheral blood, collected on day 0 of MenACWY control vaccination. The receptors come from an adult in good health.

The rearrangement links TRBV19 to TRBJ1-1; D is uncertain. This CDR3 has 16 amino acids. V lost 3 bases and J lost 7, with 21 bases in between. Germline CDR1 reads LNHDA; CDR2 reads SQIVND (reference sequence). CDR3 protein: CASSISPNLRRDEAFF. CDR3 sequence (DNA): TGTGCCAGTAGTATTTCCCCAAATCTCAGGAGGGATGAAGCTTTCTTT.

This clone was observed once. The rearrangement uses TRBV9 and TRBJ1-3; TRBD1 might be the D (5 bases). The CDR3 has 15 residues. V was cut by 4 bases and J by 1 base, with 12 bases left in between. Germline-derived CDR1 and CDR2 are SGDLS and YYNGEE. The DNA of the CDR3 is TGTGCCAGCAGCTCCGGAGAGGGGTCTGGAAACACCATATATTTT. Translation: CASSSGEGSGNTIYF.

A single count supports this clone. CDR3 coding DNA: TGTGCCAGCAGCCCATCGAGCAATCAGCCCCAGCATTTT. The encoded protein is CASSPSSNQPQHF. The gene calls are TRBV6-2 or TRBV6-3 and TRBJ1-5; D is undetermined. Germline CDR1 and CDR2: MNHEY and SVGEGT. V lost 6 bases to trimming and J lost 1 base, with 7 bases between them. The CDR3 is made up of 13 amino acids.

This clone was seen just once. The chain has TRBV12-3 or TRBV12-4 and TRBJ1-2, with D unclear. The CDR3 has 11 amino acids. Trimming removed 6 bases at V and 7 bases at J, with 9 bases between. Here the CDR3 reads CASSSPGGYTF. The CDR3 nucleotides read TGTGCCAGCAGCTCACCCGGTGGCTACACCTTC.

The V call is TRBV9, the J call TRBJ2-1, with 9 bases identical to TRBD2. CDR1 and CDR2 from the germline V gene are SGDLS and YYNGEE. The V and J ends lost 0 bases and 9 bases, in that order; junction bases with no gene match: 7. This CDR3 region has 15 residues. CDR3 region: CASSVASLAGSEQFF. The CDR3 DNA reads TGTGCCAGCAGCGTAGCTAGCCTAGCGGGGAGTGAGCAGTTCTTC.

V and J are TRBV3-1 (or the pseudogene TRBV3-2) and TRBJ2-7, with D perhaps TRBD1 (5 bases). CDR1 LGHDT and CDR2 YNNKEL come from the germline V gene (reference sequence). Deletions cut 8 bases from V and 0 bases from J, with 8 bases between. CDR3 length equals 12 residues. The CDR3 here is CASADSSYEQYF. DNA for the CDR3: TGTGCCAGCGCCGACAGCTCCTACGAGCAGTACTTC.

Only one count was recorded for this clone. V is TRBV5-5 and J is TRBJ1-1, with D hard to call. This CDR3 has 14 residues. Germline V gives CDR1 SGHKS, CDR2 YYEKEE (reference sequence). The germline V and J ends were trimmed by 0 bases and 0 bases, with 6 bases remaining between them. The CDR3 DNA follows: TGTGCCAGCAGCTTGGGTCACATGAACACTGAAGCTTTCTTT. It encodes CASSLGHMNTEAFF.

On this clone itself: At one end the junction does not follow the germline gene, possibly because of a read error. V usage is TRBV7-7 and J usage is TRBJ1-3; D ambiguous. CDR1 is SSHAT, CDR2 FNYEAQ, per germline (reference sequence). The CDR3 covers 15 residues. CDR3 loop: CASSLDARPGNTIYF. The CDR3 nucleotides read TGTGCTAGCAGCTTGGATGCTAGGCCTGGAAACACCATATATTTT.

The rearrangement links TRBV4-1 to TRBJ1-2; D gene ambiguous. The V and J ends lost 0 bases and 6 bases respectively, with 14 bases between them. The V gene's germline CDR1 is MGHRA and CDR2 YSYEKL. The CDR3 totals 15 residues. In DNA form, the CDR3 reads TGCGCCAGCAGCCAAGAACGCGGAGGTGGTAATGGCTACACCTTC. Translating gives CASSQERGGGNGYTF.

This rearrangement joins TRBV29-1 to TRBJ1-4; D gene unclear. CDR3 length: 12 residues. Germline assignment: CDR1 SQVTM and CDR2 ANQGSEA. V was shortened by 4 bases and J by 8 bases, with 11 bases between the two germline ends. CDR3 DNA sequence: TGCAGCGTTGGTATGGCAGAGGAAAAACTGTTTTTT. The encoded protein is CSVGMAEEKLFF.

The chain carries TRBV5-1 and TRBJ2-1; D unclear. The CDR3 is made up of 15 amino acids. V was cut by 5 bases and J by 0 bases, with 12 bases left in between. Germline CDR1 is SGHRS and CDR2 is YFSETQ. Here the CDR3 DNA reads TGCGCCAGCAGTCCCCCCCTGGGCTCCTACAATGAGCAGTTCTTC. Translating it yields CASSPPLGSYNEQFF.

The chain is built from TRBV28 and TRBJ1-6; 7 bases match TRBD1. The CDR3 length is 15 residues. Per the germline V gene, CDR1 is MDHEN and CDR2 is SYDVKM. Unmatched junction bases numbered 1, after V lost 5 bases and J lost 0 bases. The CDR3 DNA sequence: TGTGCCAGCAGTAGGGACAGCTCCTATAATTCACCCCTCCACTTT. Its protein is CASSRDSSYNSPLHF.

The rearrangement links TRBV30 to TRBJ2-2, with D tentatively TRBD2 (6 bases). The CDR3 runs to 15 residues. Trimming removed 0 bases at V and 6 bases at J, with 14 bases between. Germline V gene lookup returns CDR1 GTSNPN and CDR2 SVGIG (reference sequence). The CDR3 nucleotides are TGTGCCTGGAGTGTAGTAATCTCGGGGGCCGGGGAGCTGTTTTTT. Encoded protein: CAWSVVISGAGELFF.

V usage is TRBV5-1 and J usage is TRBJ2-2; 9 nucleotides line up with TRBD2. The CDR3 covers 19 residues. J was trimmed by 4 bases and V by 4 bases; bases with no gene match: 17. Germline V lookup: CDR1 SGHRS, CDR2 YFSETQ. The CDR3 DNA sequence: TGCGCCAGCAGCCCCGGACTAAGCGGGGGGACCCGAAGCACCGGGGAGCTGTTTTTT. This translates into CASSPGLSGGTRSTGELFF.

The V gene is TRBV5-1, the J gene TRBJ2-1; tentative D call: TRBD1 (5 bases). The length of the CDR3 is 16 residues. Trimming removed 0 bases at V and 6 bases at J, with 16 bases between. Germline V CDR1 and CDR2: SGHRS, YFSETQ. The CDR3 loop reads CASSLGAGSILNEQFF. The CDR3 DNA sequence: TGCGCCAGCAGCTTGGGGGCAGGGTCCATCCTCAATGAGCAGTTCTTC.

The genes are TRBV5-5 and TRBJ1-2, with 11 bases identical to TRBD1. Germline V gene lookup returns CDR1 SGHKS and CDR2 YYEKEE (reference sequence). With V trimmed by 4 bases and J by 4 bases, 6 bases remained unmatched. The CDR3 has 15 amino acids. The CDR3 is CASSPRTGGAYGYTF. The CDR3 DNA sequence: TGTGCCAGCAGCCCCAGGACAGGGGGCGCCTATGGCTACACCTTC.

The J gene is TRBJ1-6, the V gene TRBV28; D unclear. With 6 bases removed from V and 0 bases from J, the gap between germline ends came to 9 bases. Germline V gene data show CDR1 as MDHEN and CDR2 as SYDVKM. This CDR3 spans 15 amino acids. The CDR3 protein is CASRRESSYNSPLHF. The CDR3 DNA is TGTGCCAGCAGGAGGGAGAGCTCCTATAATTCACCCCTCCACTTT.

This clone was detected many times. The chain has TRBV12-3 or TRBV12-4 and TRBJ2-5; perhaps TRBD2 as D (6 bases). The ends were cut back, 7 bases at V and 5 bases at J, with 14 bases in the middle. The CDR3 contains 13 residues. CDR3 region: CASNPGEEETQYF. The CDR3 DNA is TGTGCCAGCAACCCGGGGGAAGAGGAGACCCAGTACTTC.

The V call is TRBV6-5, the J call TRBJ2-1; D remains unclear. The CDR3 has 15 residues. V gave up 6 bases and J gave up 0 bases, with 12 bases separating them. Germline V lookup: CDR1 MNHEY, CDR2 SVGAGI. CDR3 nucleotides: TGTGCCAGCAGCCCAGACGGACCCTCCTACAATGAGCAGTTCTTC. Amino acid sequence: CASSPDGPSYNEQFF.

This clone was recorded a few times. The chain links TRBV7-9 to TRBJ2-2; D remains unclear. Trimming shortened V by 3 bases and J by 5 bases, and 4 bases separated the two germline ends. Germline values: CDR1 SEHNR, CDR2 FQNEAQ (reference sequence). The CDR3 is made up of 12 amino acids. The CDR3 DNA reads as TGTGCCAGCAGCTTTAGGACCGGGGAGCTGTTTTTT. Residues: CASSFRTGELFF.

The chain couples TRBV6-2 or TRBV6-3 to TRBJ1-2; no firm D call. This CDR3 is built from 13 residues. V lost 0 bases and J lost 5, with 7 bases in between. CDR1 is MNHEY, CDR2 SVGEGT, per germline. For the CDR3, the DNA is TGTGCCAGCAGTTACTCGAATGGTTATGGCTACACCTTC. As protein: CASSYSNGYGYTF.

CDR3 region: CASSTRTLNYGYTF. The CDR3 coding sequence is TGTGCCAGTAGTACCCGGACCCTTAACTATGGCTACACCTTC. This chain joins TRBV19 and TRBJ1-2; D gene uncertain. The V gene's germline CDR1 is LNHDA and CDR2 SQIVND (reference sequence). V dropped 4 bases and J dropped 1 base, with 10 bases sitting between them. This CDR3 region has 14 residues.

This clone was counted a single time. The rearrangement links TRBV2 to TRBJ1-5, with no clear D. Trimming removed 11 bases from V and 6 bases from J, with 14 bases in between. CDR3 length: 12 residues. Germline CDR1 reads SNHLY; CDR2 reads FYNNEI. CDR3: CAVGNRGQPQHF. DNA of the CDR3: TGTGCCGTAGGAAATCGGGGTCAGCCCCAGCATTTT.

The chain recombines TRBV6-5 with TRBJ2-7, with TRBD2 as a possible D gene (7 bases). Germline V lookup: CDR1 MNHEY, CDR2 SVGAGI. The CDR3 extends over 14 amino acids. The ends were cut back, 5 bases at V and 2 bases at J, with 13 bases in the middle. CDR3: CASSREGTTYEQYF. The DNA for the CDR3 is TGTGCCAGCAGTAGGGAGGGGACAACCTACGAGCAGTACTTC.

The rearrangement joins TRBV10-3 to TRBJ1-5; 9 bases are a match to TRBD1. The CDR3 has 15 amino acids. Germline lookup yields CDR1 ENHRY and CDR2 SYGVKD. V was clipped by 0 bases and J by 7 bases; unmatched bases: 4. CDR3 DNA: TGTGCCATCAGTGAGTCGGACAGGGGAGCCCAGCCCCAGCATTTT. Its protein product is CAISESDRGAQPQHF.

The chain has TRBV6-6 and TRBJ2-2, with TRBD1 as a possible D gene (6 bases). The CDR3 totals 15 residues. Looked up from germline, CDR1 is MNHNY and CDR2 is SVGAGI (reference sequence). Trimming removed 0 bases from V and 2 bases from J, with 7 bases in between. DNA for the CDR3: TGTGCCAGCAGTTACTCGGACAGCAACACCGGGGAGCTGTTTTTT. This gives the protein CASSYSDSNTGELFF.